The TCR beta chain described here comes from a study of blood T cell repertoires in COVID-19. In the study overall: There were acute and convalescent COVID-19 samples, and they came from the United States, Italy and Spain.

Sequenced by immunoSEQ multiplex PCR; TCRdb stores in-frame clones only, minus some. This sample has under 300,000 clones, with roughly 84% found just once. Source material: peripheral blood. The source is a woman aged 40 to 50 with active or convalescent COVID-19.

CDR3 nucleotide sequence: TGCGCCAGCAGCTTGTCCCCGGGAGAGGGTTCACCCCTCCACTTT. The encoded protein is CASSLSPGEGSPLHF. The J gene is TRBJ1-6, the V gene TRBV5-1, with D hard to call. Trimming took off 1 base at V and 9 bases at J, with 14 bases between the two ends. In germline, CDR1 is SGHRS, CDR2 YFSETQ. This CDR3 region has 15 residues.